This T cell receptor (beta chain) was found in a study of T cell changes during pregnancy in multiple sclerosis. Unmatched junction bases numbered 7, after V lost 1 base and J lost 2 bases. The CDR3 has 16 amino acids. The germline gives CDR1 LNHDA, CDR2 SQIVND (reference sequence). TCRdb's copy holds only in-frame clones and misses some; the assay was immunoSEQ multiplex PCR. The sample holds approximately 88,000 clones, almost 95% seen once. The specimen was peripheral blood, collected in the first trimester of pregnancy. The TCR originated in a female donor with multiple sclerosis, enrolled in a pregnancy study. The V gene is TRBV19, the J gene TRBJ1-2; 7 bases match TRBD1. The DNA for the CDR3 is TGTGCCAGTAGTATAGCTCGGACAGGAGGGAACTATGGCTACACCTTC. It yields the protein CASSIARTGGNYGYTF.